The present T cell receptor (beta chain) was sequenced within a study of blood T cell repertoires in COVID-19. Study details: Both acute and convalescent COVID-19 samples were obtained from the United States, Italy and Spain. Sample material is recorded as cDNA or gDNA derived from T cells, B-cell-depleted T cells, or PBMCs.

V shed 7 bases, J shed 4 bases, and the junction held 9 bases outside the gene matches. Germline values: CDR1 MNHEY, CDR2 SVGAGI. This CDR3 spans 15 amino acids. Per the study methods: The authors estimated nucleated cell counts from reference gene primer amplification. The method was immunoSEQ multiplex PCR; TCRdb's version includes in-frame clones alone and lacks a portion of them. V, J and clone size derive from that table, while D and trimming were established from the DNA sequence. The data contain roughly 230,000 clones, 85% of them singletons. The receptor was derived from a middle-aged man with acute or convalescent COVID-19. Sequenced input: peripheral blood. The chain uses TRBV6-5 and TRBJ1-3, with 8 bases matching TRBD1. CDR3 amino acids: CASTNRQGSGNTIYF. As DNA, the CDR3 is TGTGCCAGCACGAACAGACAGGGGTCCGGAAACACCATATATTTT.